The 24 T cell receptor beta chains listed next were all sequenced from one sample in a study of T cell responses to AZD1222 COVID-19 vaccine. Profiled with immunoSEQ multiplex PCR; TCRdb holds only in-frame clones, not every one. The sample lists about 110,000 clones, about 90% occurring once. The sequencing used peripheral blood, collected on day 0 of AZD1222 vaccination. Receptor source: an adult in good health.

The CDR3 reads CASRWNTEAFF. The CDR3 coding sequence is TGTGCCAGTAGGTGGAACACTGAAGCTTTCTTT. The chain links TRBV28 to TRBJ1-1; D is unresolved. CDR1 MDHEN and CDR2 SYDVKM come from the germline V gene. The CDR3 extends over 11 amino acids. V was shortened by 9 bases and J by 1 base, with 6 bases between the two germline ends.

CDR3 in DNA: TGCAGTGCCAGTTCCGGAACCGGGGAGCTGTTTTTT. Translating it yields CSASSGTGELFF. The chain combines TRBV20-1 with TRBJ2-2; no definite D call. The CDR3 contains 12 residues. Per germline, CDR1 DFQATT and CDR2 SNEGSKA (reference sequence). The V gene lost 6 bases and the J gene lost 5 bases, with 10 bases spanning the gap.

The chain uses TRBV7-4 and TRBJ1-3, with 9 bases fitting TRBD1. V shed 5 bases, J shed 3 bases, and the junction held 5 bases outside the gene matches. CDR3 length: 15 residues. Germline lookup yields CDR1 SGHVT and CDR2 SQSDAQ. CDR3 DNA: TGTGCCAGCAGCCTCGACAGGGGGTTTGGAAACACCATATATTTT. Encoded protein: CASSLDRGFGNTIYF.

This clone appeared once. The chain has TRBV27 and TRBJ1-1; D is unclear. CDR3 length equals 14 residues. In germline, CDR1 is MNHEY, CDR2 SMNVEV (reference sequence). Deletions cut 6 bases from V and 0 bases from J, with 11 bases between. CDR3 sequence reads: CASRFDTMNTEAFF. DNA of the CDR3: TGTGCCAGCAGGTTTGACACTATGAACACTGAAGCTTTCTTT.

The gene calls are TRBV21-1 and TRBJ2-1; TRBD1 is the table's D call, not checked against the DNA. TRBV21-1 is tagged as a pseudogene. This CDR3 spans 14 amino acids. CDR3: CASSKGGQAYEQFF. CDR3 sequence (DNA): TGTGCCAGCAGCAAAGGCGGACAGGCGTATGAGCAGTTCTTC.

Note on this clone: A read error may account for a junction end that differs from germline. The rearrangement uses TRBV6-2 or TRBV6-3 and TRBJ1-1, with 7 bases identical to TRBD1. Germline CDR1 and CDR2: MNHEY and SVGEGT. This CDR3 contains 16 residues. The CDR3, as DNA: TGTGCCAGCAGCTACTCAGGGGGGAGCATGAACACTGAAGCTTTCTTT. Translated, it gives CASSYSGGSMNTEAFF.

This chain links TRBV27 with TRBJ1-2; 7 bases match TRBD1. J gave up 5 bases and V 6 bases, and 6 bases lay outside the gene matches. The CDR3 is made up of 13 amino acids. CDR1 MNHEY and CDR2 SMNVEV come from the germline V gene (reference sequence). The CDR3 region has the DNA TGTGCCAGCAGAACACAGGGGACTTATGGCTACACCTTC. Residues: CASRTQGTYGYTF.

This clone was counted a few times. The J gene is TRBJ2-7, the V gene TRBV27, with TRBD2 as a possible D gene (6 bases). The length of the CDR3 is 13 residues. Deletions cut 5 bases from V and 4 bases from J, with 12 bases between. Germline V gene sequence: CDR1 MNHEY, CDR2 SMNVEV (reference sequence). CDR3 protein: CASSRRGSYEQYF. CDR3 sequence (DNA): TGTGCCAGCAGTCGGCGGGGAAGTTACGAGCAGTACTTC.

This rearrangement joins TRBV7-8 to TRBJ1-2; possibly TRBD1 for D (5 bases). The CDR3 has 12 residues. CDR1 and CDR2 from the germline V gene are SGHVS and FQNEAQ. Trimming removed 1 base at V and 8 bases at J, with 8 bases between. The DNA for the CDR3 is TGTGCCAGCAGCTTAGGAGGGGCAGGCTACACCTTC. It yields the protein CASSLGGAGYTF.

The V call is TRBV12-3 or TRBV12-4, the J call TRBJ1-2; no definite D call. The CDR3 runs to 12 residues. V gave up 6 bases and J gave up 8 bases, with 13 bases separating them. The CDR3, as DNA: TGTGCCAGCAGCCCCGGAGCTAGGGGCTACACCTTC. Amino acids: CASSPGARGYTF.

This chain connects TRBV19 to TRBJ1-4, with unresolved D. The CDR3 is 14 residues long. Trimming took off 5 bases at V and 4 bases at J, with 11 bases between the two ends. Germline V CDR1 and CDR2: LNHDA, SQIVND (reference sequence). The CDR3 DNA reads as TGTGCCAGTAGTCTACAGAGGAATAATGAAAAACTGTTTTTT. It encodes CASSLQRNNEKLFF.

Concerning this clone: At the DNA level, this CDR3 is encoded by other sequences in the same sample as well. The chain couples TRBV15 to TRBJ1-1; D is unclear. This CDR3 contains 15 residues. Germline V gene data show CDR1 as LNHNV and CDR2 as YYDKDF (reference sequence). V was trimmed by 1 base and J by 0 bases, leaving 9 bases between them. The CDR3 bases are TGTGCCACCAGCAGAGCATCCACAGTGAACACTGAAGCTTTCTTT. It is translated as CATSRASTVNTEAFF.

This chain connects TRBV28 to TRBJ2-7; TRBD2 matches at 11 bases. CDR1 is MDHEN and CDR2 is SYDVKM in the germline V gene. V lost 3 bases and J lost 2; bases outside the gene matches: 6. This CDR3 spans 16 amino acids. CDR3 in DNA: TGTGCCAGCAGTTTGGTAGCGGGAGGGGGTCCCTACGAGCAGTACTTC. This gives the protein CASSLVAGGGPYEQYF.

In this sample, this clone turned up once. V usage is TRBV11-3 and J usage is TRBJ2-1; 8 nucleotides agree with TRBD1. The CDR3 runs to 12 residues. The V gene's germline CDR1 is SGHNT and CDR2 YENEEA. V was clipped by 1 base and J by 15 bases; unmatched bases: 5. The CDR3 here is CASSLGDRGWFF. CDR3 in DNA: TGTGCCAGCAGCTTAGGAGACAGGGGATGGTTCTTC.

The rearrangement joins TRBV5-4 to TRBJ1-2; TRBD1 agrees at 10 bases. After removal of 2 bases from V and 6 bases from J, the junction contained 7 bases not matched to a gene. The CDR3 extends over 15 amino acids. CDR1 and CDR2 (germline): SGHNT, YYREEE (reference sequence). The CDR3 DNA reads TGTGCCAGCAGCTTTGAGTGGGACAGGGGTAATGGCTACACCTTC. Translation: CASSFEWDRGNGYTF.

J is TRBJ1-5 and V is TRBV7-2; D is uncertain. Germline CDR1 reads SGHTA; CDR2 reads FQGNSA. This CDR3 has 16 amino acids. V lost 5 bases to trimming and J lost 0 bases, with 14 bases between them. In nucleotides, the CDR3 is TGTGCCAGCAGCCAAGCAGCAGACAATAGCAATCAGCCCCAGCATTTT. Translation: CASSQAADNSNQPQHF.

This clone was counted between two and nine times. The chain uses TRBV30 and TRBJ2-3, with D unclear. Trimming cost V 5 bases and J 0 bases, with 3 bases left between them. Germline V gene data show CDR1 as GTSNPN and CDR2 as SVGIG (reference sequence). This CDR3 spans 11 amino acids. In DNA, the CDR3 is TGTGCCTGGGACAGCACAGATACGCAGTATTTT. It encodes CAWDSTDTQYF.

The count of this clone is one. The CDR3 here is CASRRGGNQPQHF. CDR3 coding DNA: TGTGCCAGCAGAAGGGGAGGCAATCAGCCCCAGCATTTT. The V gene is TRBV2, the J gene TRBJ1-5, with D possibly matching TRBD1 (5 bases). Trimming shortened V by 6 bases and J by 2 bases, and 8 bases separated the two germline ends. CDR3 length: 13 amino acids. Germline assignment: CDR1 SNHLY and CDR2 FYNNEI.

V usage is TRBV28 and J usage is TRBJ1-6; D is possibly TRBD1 (5 bases). CDR3 length equals 16 residues. Trimming stripped 6 bases from V and 11 bases from J, with 23 bases between. Looked up from germline, CDR1 is MDHEN and CDR2 is SYDVKM. CDR3 nucleotides: TGTGCCAGCAGAACCCCAACCCCGCAGGGCAGGACACCCCTCCACTTT. This translates into CASRTPTPQGRTPLHF.

J is TRBJ1-6 and V is TRBV25-1, with a possible D match to TRBD1 (5 bases). Germline V gives CDR1 MGHDK, CDR2 SYGVNS. This CDR3 has 15 residues. The V end was cut by 3 bases, the J end by 8 bases, with 14 bases between. The CDR3 sequence: CASSENGANYSPLHF. Here the CDR3 DNA reads TGTGCCAGCAGTGAGAATGGGGCTAATTATTCACCCCTCCACTTT.

The rearrangement uses TRBV3-1 (or the pseudogene TRBV3-2) and TRBJ1-2; 7 nucleotides agree with TRBD1. Unmatched junction bases numbered 14, after V lost 8 bases and J lost 8 bases. This CDR3 is built from 14 residues. CDR1 and CDR2 from the germline V gene are LGHDT and YNNKEL (reference sequence). The CDR3 DNA is TGTGCCAGCGGCGAGGGGGCAGGGAGGGGCGGCTACACCTTC. Its translation: CASGEGAGRGGYTF.

The chain is built from TRBV15 and TRBJ2-5, with D possibly being TRBD1 (6 bases). The V end lost 3 bases, the J end lost 0 bases, and 17 bases lay between the germline ends. The germline V gene has CDR1 LNHNV and CDR2 YYDKDF (reference sequence). The CDR3 totals 17 residues. The CDR3 DNA reads TGTGCCACCAGCAGCTTTGGGGGCCTTTTGTACCAAGAGACCCAGTACTTC. Its protein product is CATSSFGGLLYQETQYF.

This chain joins TRBV7-2 and TRBJ1-1; tentatively, D is TRBD1 (5 bases). The V gene's germline CDR1 is SGHTA and CDR2 FQGNSA. CDR3 size: 13 residues. Trimming pared 5 bases from V and 4 bases from J, leaving 11 bases between. CDR3 sequence (DNA): TGTGCCAGCAGCGGGGAGGGGTCCACTGAAGCTTTCTTT. Its protein product is CASSGEGSTEAFF.

V and J are TRBV5-1 and TRBJ2-7; 11 nucleotides agree with TRBD1. The junction had 16 bases not matched to a gene; V was cut back by 4 bases and J by 1 base. Germline CDR1 is SGHRS and CDR2 is YFSETQ. The CDR3 length is 19 residues. The CDR3 nucleotides are TGCGCCAGCAGCCCGGCCGGGACAGGGGGTTCCTCGCGTTCCTACGAGCAGTACTTC. Translation: CASSPAGTGGSSRSYEQYF.